This paragraph reports one TCR beta chain. Trimming cost V 4 bases and J 9 bases, with 9 bases left between them. The CDR3 loop spans 11 amino acids. Germline values: CDR1 SGHAT, CDR2 FQNNGV. The data are from a study of identical twins. The authors used template switching to add a universal primer site and gave cDNA unique molecular identifiers. TCRdb re-called the 5' RACE reads with MiXCR, one entry per CDR3 protein. There are more than 600,000 distinct CDR3 sequences in the sample; 18% occur only once, and around 13% lies in the top ten. Every one of the donors was a healthy Caucasian. These sequences were also reported in another study, on T cells expressing NK-cell markers. That paper states: Underlying the TCR beta repertoires were sorted CD3+CD56+NKG2C+, CD3+CD56+NKG2C- and CD3+CD56-NKG2C+ T cells.

This chain connects TRBV11-2 to TRBJ2-5; D is uncertain. The sequenced sample consisted of PBMCs. The sequence derives from a young woman in good health. The CDR3 here is CASSSPTPQYF. The CDR3 DNA reads as TGTGCCAGCAGCTCCCCTACCCCCCAGTACTTC.